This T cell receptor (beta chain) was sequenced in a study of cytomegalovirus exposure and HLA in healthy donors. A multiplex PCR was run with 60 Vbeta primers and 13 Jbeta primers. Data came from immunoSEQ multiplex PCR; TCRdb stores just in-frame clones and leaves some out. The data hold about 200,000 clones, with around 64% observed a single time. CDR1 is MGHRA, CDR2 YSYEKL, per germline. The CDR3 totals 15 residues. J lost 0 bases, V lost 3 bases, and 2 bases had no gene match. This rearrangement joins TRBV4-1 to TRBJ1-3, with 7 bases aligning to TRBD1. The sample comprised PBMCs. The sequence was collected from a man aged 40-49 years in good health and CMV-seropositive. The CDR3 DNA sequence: TGCGCCAGCAGCCAGACAGGGCTCTCTGGAAACACCATATATTTT. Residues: CASSQTGLSGNTIYF.